A selection of T cell receptor beta chains follows, all from one sample in a study. TCRdb independently ran MiXCR on the RT-PCR reads; one entry per CDR3 protein. This sample has fewer than 800,000 distinct CDR3 sequences, with approximately 15% found just once. Specimen: memory CD4+ T cells from blood. Every receptor here comes from a female donor in good health, serving as a healthy control. The CDR3 runs from the conserved cysteine through the conserved F or W. The D gene is left open where the match is weak. Some rows mark clone size as missing; the rest say once, few, many or name a class of expanded clone.

d_call clone_size j_call v_call cdr3_nt cdr3_aa
TRBD2 few TRBJ2-3 TRBV12-3/TRBV12-4 TGTGCCAGCAGTGCAAATTTAGCGGGAGTAGATACGCAGTATTTT CASSANLAGVDTQYF
TRBD1 many TRBJ1-2 TRBV4-3 TGCGCCAGCAGCCAAGTGACAGGGGCGGCGGAGGGCTACACCTTC CASSQVTGAAEGYTF
- many TRBJ2-5 TRBV12-3/TRBV12-4 TGTGCCAGCAGTTTACGGGCAGACCAAGAGACCCAGTACTTC CASSLRADQETQYF
TRBD2 few TRBJ2-1 TRBV7-3 TGTGCCAGCAGCTTAGAAGGTCTAGCGGGGAGTGAGCAGTTCTTC CASSLEGLAGSEQFF
- - TRBJ2-3 TRBV9 TGTGCCAGCAGCGTAGGGGTGGGGTGGACAGATACGCAGTATTTT CASSVGVGWTDTQYF
TRBD1 - TRBJ2-4 TRBV7-2 TGTGCCAGCAGCGCCCGACAGGGCGGGTGGGAAAACATTCAGTACTTC CASSARQGGWENIQYF
TRBD1 - TRBJ1-2 TRBV5-1 TGCGCCAGCAGCCCGAACGCCGGGACAGGGCGTGATGGCTACACCTTC CASSPNAGTGRDGYTF
- few TRBJ1-1 TRBV10-3 TGTGCCGTTTCGGATGCGAGCACTGAAGCTTTCTTT CAVSDASTEAFF
TRBD1 - TRBJ1-2 TRBV19 TGTGCCAGTACCAAGACAGGGGGCAACTATGGCTACACCTTC CASTKTGGNYGYTF
TRBD1 many TRBJ2-3 TRBV7-9 TGTGCCAGCAGCCACCGACAGGGGGATGTGGATACGCAGTATTTT CASSHRQGDVDTQYF
- - TRBJ2-1 TRBV5-1 TGCGCCAGCAGCCAAAGAGGGGGAACCGACAATGAGCAGTTCTTC CASSQRGGTDNEQFF
- - TRBJ1-6 TRBV20-1 TGCAGTGCTAGAGGGACTAATTCACCCCTCCACTTT CSARGTNSPLHF
- few TRBJ2-3 TRBV12-3/TRBV12-4 TGTGCCAGCAGCAGGATTACGGATACGCAGTATTTT CASSRITDTQYF
TRBD1 - TRBJ1-2 TRBV20-1 TGCAGTGCTAGTGTTCGAAGGGGGCCGTTAGATGGCTACACCTTC CSASVRRGPLDGYTF
TRBD2 few TRBJ2-1 TRBV5-1 TGCGCCAGCAGCACTACCGGGACTAGCGGCAATGAGCAGTTCTTC CASSTTGTSGNEQFF
- many TRBJ2-5 TRBV10-3 TGTGCCATCAGTGAGTCCCCCCCAGAGACCCAGTACTTC CAISESPPETQYF
TRBD2 - TRBJ2-1 TRBV6-6 TGTGCCAGCAGTTACCGTCTAGCGGGAGGGTCCCGCTCCTACAATGAGCAGTTCTTC CASSYRLAGGSRSYNEQFF
- many TRBJ2-7 TRBV20-1 TGCAGTGCTAGTAAGTCGACGCCGAGCTCCTACGAGCAGTACTTC CSASKSTPSSYEQYF
TRBD2 - TRBJ2-7 TRBV5-1 TGCGCCAGCAGCTCGCTCCCCGGACTAGCGGGAAGATACGAGCAGTACTTC CASSSLPGLAGRYEQYF
TRBD1 - TRBJ2-1 TRBV24-1 TGTGCCACCAGCAACAGGGGCTCCTACAATGAGCAGTTCTTC CATSNRGSYNEQFF
- many TRBJ2-1 TRBV24-1 TGTGCCACCAGTGATCCCAGTAGGGGGGCAGCCCGATACAATGAGCAGTTCTTC CATSDPSRGAARYNEQFF
- few TRBJ2-2 TRBV7-2 TGTGCCAGCAGCTTAGGTGTGGGTAGCGGCACCGGGGAGCTGTTTTTT CASSLGVGSGTGELFF
- - TRBJ2-3 TRBV20-1 TGCAGTGCTAGGGCGGCAGGGACAGATACGCAGTATTTT CSARAAGTDTQYF
- - TRBJ2-7 TRBV15 TGTGCCACCAGCCTACTGGCGTGGGAAGAGCAGTACTTC CATSLLAWEEQYF
- few TRBJ1-1 TRBV6-2/TRBV6-3 TGTGCCAGCATGAGGTGGGGAAACACTGAAGCTTTCTTT CASMRWGNTEAFF
- - TRBJ1-5 TRBV7-2 TGTGCCAGCAGCTTAGTGTCCGGCAGGGGTTATAGCAATCAGCCCCAGCATTTT CASSLVSGRGYSNQPQHF
- many TRBJ2-4 TRBV5-1 TGCGCCAGCAGCTTGGTGGAAGGGGGCATTCAGTACTTC CASSLVEGGIQYF
TRBD1 many TRBJ2-7 TRBV12-3/TRBV12-4 TGTGCCAGCACCGTTGAGGGACAGGGAGGGTCCGAGCAGTACTTC CASTVEGQGGSEQYF
TRBD2 few TRBJ2-5 TRBV7-9 TGTGCCAGCAGCTTCAGTTATGGGGCGGGAGGCCTTCAAGAGACCCAGTACTTC CASSFSYGAGGLQETQYF
TRBD1 - TRBJ1-3 TRBV27 TGTGCCAGCAGTTTCCATTGGACAGGTGGAAACACCATATATTTT CASSFHWTGGNTIYF
- many TRBJ2-7 TRBV10-3 TGTGCCATCAGTGAGTCGACATACGAGCAGTACTTC CAISESTYEQYF
- many TRBJ2-5 TRBV7-7 TGTGCTAGCAGCCCCAGGACGTCTCAAGAGACCCAGTACTTC CASSPRTSQETQYF
- few TRBJ1-5 TRBV12-3/TRBV12-4 TGTGCCAGCAGTCAGGATCAAAGGCTCCAGCATTTT CASSQDQRLQHF
- few TRBJ1-5 TRBV20-1 TGCAGTGCGATAGAAGGACAGCCCAATCAGCCCCAGCATTTT CSAIEGQPNQPQHF
- few TRBJ2-7 TRBV10-3 TGTGCCACAGGTACCAGAGCCTACGAGCAGTACTTC CATGTRAYEQYF
- few TRBJ2-7 TRBV7-2 TGTGCCAGCACCGCACAGACAGCTACCTACGAGCAGTACTTC CASTAQTATYEQYF
TRBD2 few TRBJ2-1 TRBV7-8 TGTGCCAGCAGCCCCCTAACTAGCGGGAGAAGAAATGAGCAGTTCTTC CASSPLTSGRRNEQFF
- few TRBJ2-7 TRBV4-3 TGCGCCAGCAGCCAAGATCGGGACGCTTACTCCTACGAGCAGTACTTC CASSQDRDAYSYEQYF
TRBD1 few TRBJ2-1 TRBV5-1 TGCGCCAGCAGCTTGGTCGGCAGGGGGTCCTACAATGAGCAGTTCTTC CASSLVGRGSYNEQFF
TRBD1 few TRBJ1-2 TRBV3-1 TGTGCCAGCAGCCCGGACAGGGTACTAGTTGTGAGTGGCTACACCTTC CASSPDRVLVVSGYTF
TRBD1 many TRBJ2-1 TRBV5-7 TGTGCCAGCAGTCGGTGGACAGGGCTCCCCCCTTTCAATGAGCAGTTCTTC CASSRWTGLPPFNEQFF
TRBD1 - TRBJ1-2 TRBV7-3 TGTGCCAGCAGCTTAGGGACAGGGAAGGGCTATGGCTACACCTTC CASSLGTGKGYGYTF
- - TRBJ1-4 TRBV6-5 TGTGCCAGCAGTTACTACCGGGGACTCTATGAAAAACTGTTTTTT CASSYYRGLYEKLFF
TRBD1 few TRBJ2-3 TRBV7-9 TGTGCCAGCAGCCTAGGGACAGTTGGAACAGATACGCAGTATTTT CASSLGTVGTDTQYF
TRBD1 - TRBJ2-5 TRBV7-9 TGTGCCAGCAGCCATGGACAGGGTCTTATGACCCAGTACTTC CASSHGQGLMTQYF
- few TRBJ2-1 TRBV7-3 TGTGCCAGCAGCTTAAGAAGCTCCACTGGGCAGCCCTACAATGAGCAGTTCTTC CASSLRSSTGQPYNEQFF
- few TRBJ1-2 TRBV5-8 TGTGCCAGCAGCTTTTCGGCCAGGGGCTACACCTTC CASSFSARGYTF
- - TRBJ1-2 TRBV7-9 TGTGCCAGCAGCTGGCGCGGCGGCAGCTCAGGGGGCTACACCTTC CASSWRGGSSGGYTF
- few TRBJ2-3 TRBV7-2 TGTGCCAGCAGCCATCCTCTGGGAGATACGCAGTATTTT CASSHPLGDTQYF
TRBD1 - TRBJ1-1 TRBV7-3 TGTGCCAGCAGCCGGAGTGCAGGGGGCACTGAAGCTTTCTTT CASSRSAGGTEAFF
- few TRBJ2-2 TRBV11-3 TGTGCCAGCAGCTTAGATCAGGGAGACACCGGGGAGCTGTTTTTT CASSLDQGDTGELFF
TRBD2 few TRBJ2-2 TRBV5-1 TGCGCCAGCAGCCCGAGCGGGATACTGGGCACCGGGGAGCTGTTTTTT CASSPSGILGTGELFF
TRBD2 many TRBJ2-1 TRBV4-1 TGCGCCAGCACAAGCGGGACGTCCTACAATGAGCAGTTCTTC CASTSGTSYNEQFF
- few TRBJ1-1 TRBV5-6 TGTGCCAGCAGCCTGCAGGGGCCACCTGAAGCTTTCTTT CASSLQGPPEAFF
- - TRBJ2-5 TRBV4-2 TGTACCAGCAGCCAAGATGGATACGGGGCAGGAGAGACCCAGTACTTC CTSSQDGYGAGETQYF